These 21 T cell receptor beta chains originate from one sample sequenced in a study of cytomegalovirus exposure and HLA in healthy donors. The study ran its PCR with 60 Vbeta and 13 Jbeta primers. Only in-frame clones appear in the TCRdb table, and some are missing; sequencing was by immunoSEQ multiplex PCR. The sample holds about 120,000 clones, around 81% seen once. The sequencing input was PBMCs. These receptors all come from a middle-aged woman in good health and CMV-seronegative.

This rearrangement joins TRBV6-1 to TRBJ1-3; 7 positions agree with TRBD1. V shed 6 bases, J shed 4 bases, and the junction held 3 bases outside the gene matches. Germline CDR1 and CDR2: MNHNS and SASEGT. The CDR3 is made up of 13 amino acids. The CDR3 bases are TGTGCCAGCAGAAAGACAGGGGGAAACACCATATATTTT. Amino acid sequence: CASRKTGGNTIYF.

The chain links TRBV14 to TRBJ2-5, with a possible D match to TRBD2 (5 bases). The CDR3 loop spans 13 amino acids. Germline CDR1 is SGHDN and CDR2 is FVKESK. V was cut by 1 base and J by 5 bases, with 8 bases left in between. This CDR3 reads CASSQVRGETQYF. DNA for the CDR3: TGTGCCAGCAGCCAAGTTAGAGGGGAGACCCAGTACTTC.

This chain joins TRBV5-4 and TRBJ2-1; tentatively, D is TRBD2 (6 bases). CDR1 SGHNT and CDR2 YYREEE come from the germline V gene (reference sequence). The CDR3 sequence is 16 residues long. Trimming stripped 1 base from V and 10 bases from J, with 21 bases between. CDR3 DNA: TGTGCCAGCAGCTTGTATACTAGTGCATGGGAGGACGAGCAGTTCTTC. Amino acids: CASSLYTSAWEDEQFF.

The chain carries TRBV4-2 and TRBJ2-5, with 11 bases aligning to TRBD2. The germline gives CDR1 LGHNA, CDR2 YNFKEQ. With 4 bases clipped from V and 1 base from J, the junction kept 8 bases outside the gene matches. The CDR3 is 17 residues long. The DNA of the CDR3 is TGTGCCAGCAGCCCGCCAACCGGGACTAGCGGCCAAGAGACCCAGTACTTC. Its protein product is CASSPPTGTSGQETQYF.

This sequence joins TRBV28 and TRBJ1-4; D ambiguous. V lost 2 bases and J lost 3, with 13 bases in between. The CDR3 extends over 16 amino acids. CDR1 MDHEN and CDR2 SYDVKM come from the germline V gene. CDR3 coding DNA: TGTGCCAGCAGTTTAAAAGGCGCGGCCGCTAATGAAAAACTGTTTTTT. Encoded protein: CASSLKGAAANEKLFF.

The V and J genes are TRBV6-5 and TRBJ2-1, with unresolved D. Germline V CDR1 and CDR2: MNHEY, SVGAGI. The CDR3 has 11 residues. V was trimmed by 8 bases and J by 13 bases, leaving 15 bases between them. CDR3 sequence: CASVVGSHQFF. The DNA for the CDR3 is TGTGCCAGCGTTGTGGGCAGCCACCAGTTCTTC.

This clone was seen just once. The rearrangement links TRBV18 to TRBJ2-3; the match to TRBD2 covers 15 bases. Germline CDR1 and CDR2: KGHSH and LQKENI. The trim removed 0 bases at V and 10 bases at J, leaving 14 bases unmatched. The CDR3 has 19 residues. CDR3: CASSPPRSQGTSGRNAQYF. The CDR3 DNA reads TGTGCCAGCTCACCACCTAGGAGTCAGGGGACTAGCGGGAGGAACGCGCAGTATTTT.

This chain links TRBV18 with TRBJ2-3; TRBD2 agrees at 8 bases. Germline V gives CDR1 KGHSH, CDR2 LQKENI. The junction had 4 bases not matched to a gene; V was cut back by 2 bases and J by 0 bases. The CDR3 contains 16 residues. The CDR3, as DNA: TGTGCCAGCTCACCATCACAGCGGGGGAGCACAGATACGCAGTATTTT. Translated, it gives CASSPSQRGSTDTQYF.

The chain uses TRBV19 and TRBJ1-4; D not resolved. Germline V gene sequence: CDR1 LNHDA, CDR2 SQIVND (reference sequence). The V end lost 6 bases, the J end lost 4 bases, and 9 bases lay between the germline ends. This CDR3 has 13 amino acids. The CDR3 loop is CASRVASNEKLFF. The CDR3 region has the DNA TGTGCCAGTAGGGTCGCTAGTAATGAAAAACTGTTTTTT.

The V call is TRBV5-8, the J call TRBJ2-7, with 7 bases aligning to TRBD1. CDR1 SGHTS and CDR2 YDEGEE come from the germline V gene. V lost 1 base, J lost 5 bases, and 3 bases stayed unmatched. The CDR3 extends over 13 amino acids. CDR3 protein: CASSLKGANEQYF. The CDR3 nucleotides are TGTGCCAGCAGCTTGAAGGGGGCAAACGAGCAGTACTTC. The full variable domain, completed using reference TRBV5-8 and TRBJ2-7, is EAGVTQSPTHLIKTRGQQATLRCSPISGHTSVYWYQQALGLGLQFLLWYDEGEERNRGNFPPRFSGRQFPNYSSELNVNALELEDSALYLCASSLKGANEQYFGPGTRLTVT.

The chain combines TRBV10-3 with TRBJ2-3; the D gene is possibly TRBD2 (6 bases). Germline V gene sequence: CDR1 ENHRY, CDR2 SYGVKD. The CDR3 is made up of 15 amino acids. Trimming left V 8 bases short and J 2 bases short, with 17 bases between. The CDR3 DNA reads TGTGCCATCCGGGATGATGGGGAGGACACAGATACGCAGTATTTT. Protein sequence: CAIRDDGEDTDTQYF.

This clone was recorded only once. The chain employs TRBV29-1 and TRBJ2-7, with 12 bases matching TRBD2. Germline V gene sequence: CDR1 SQVTM, CDR2 ANQGSEA. The CDR3 loop spans 14 amino acids. Trimming removed 6 bases from V and 3 bases from J; junction bases left unmatched: 6. Here the CDR3 reads CSVLGLAGIYEQYF. In DNA form, the CDR3 reads TGCAGCGTGTTAGGACTAGCGGGAATCTACGAGCAGTACTTC.

The chain joins TRBV19 to TRBJ1-1, with D possibly TRBD1 on 5 matching bases. CDR3 length: 14 residues. The germline V gene encodes CDR1 LNHDA and CDR2 SQIVND (reference sequence). Trimming removed 6 bases at V and 5 bases at J, with 16 bases between. This CDR3 reads CASSQRGAGTEAFF. In nucleotides, the CDR3 is TGTGCCAGTAGCCAAAGGGGCGCAGGTACTGAAGCTTTCTTT.

This clone was counted a single time. The chain carries TRBV4-2 and TRBJ1-2, with TRBD1 matching over 7 bases. Germline-derived CDR1 and CDR2 are LGHNA and YNFKEQ. V lost 4 bases, J lost 8 bases, and 7 bases stayed unmatched. This CDR3 comprises 13 residues. The CDR3 loop is CASSPQGLDGYTF. CDR3 coding DNA: TGTGCCAGCAGCCCACAGGGGTTAGACGGCTACACCTTC.

This clone has just one count. This chain joins TRBV18 and TRBJ2-7, with 9 positions matching TRBD1. CDR3 length: 15 amino acids. From germline, CDR1 is KGHSH and CDR2 LQKENI. The V and J ends lost 3 bases and 9 bases, in that order; junction bases with no gene match: 12. CDR3 sequence reads: CASSPGSGQGMPQYF. In nucleotides, the CDR3 is TGTGCCAGCTCACCGGGTTCGGGACAGGGTATGCCGCAGTACTTC.

The chain employs TRBV21-1 and TRBJ1-2; the tabulated D call, TRBD1, remains unverified against the DNA. TRBV21-1 is recorded as a pseudogene. The CDR3 consists of 16 residues. CDR3 amino acids: CASSKASGGGNYGYTF. CDR3 nucleotides: TGTGCCAGCAGCAAAGCCAGTGGGGGCGGTAACTATGGCTACACCTTC.

The chain uses TRBV6-1 and TRBJ2-1; the D gene is possibly TRBD2 (5 bases). This CDR3 comprises 12 residues. Germline-derived CDR1 and CDR2 are MNHNS and SASEGT. V was pared by 9 bases and J by 3 bases, with 9 bases between. CDR3: CARAVSYNEQFF. Written as DNA, the CDR3 is TGTGCCAGAGCGGTTAGCTACAATGAGCAGTTCTTC.

There are a few counts of this clone. This sequence joins TRBV4-3 and TRBJ2-7; possible D gene TRBD2, 6 bases. Germline CDR1 reads LGHNA; CDR2 reads YSLEER. CDR3 length: 14 residues. V lost 1 base to trimming and J lost 3 bases, with 10 bases between them. CDR3 bases: TGCGCCAGCAGCCAAGGGAGGGGTGTCTACGAGCAGTACTTC. Residues: CASSQGRGVYEQYF.

The chain links TRBV30 to TRBJ2-1; 11 bases match TRBD2. Germline CDR1 and CDR2: GTSNPN and SVGIG (reference sequence). The CDR3 is made up of 15 amino acids. V was clipped by 0 bases and J by 9 bases; unmatched bases: 7. CDR3 DNA: TGTGCCTGGAGTGTGGGTAGCGGGGGGGTTGCTGAGCAGTTCTTC. It yields the protein CAWSVGSGGVAEQFF.

The V and J genes are TRBV7-2 and TRBJ2-2; D call uncertain. CDR1 SGHTA and CDR2 FQGNSA come from the germline V gene. V dropped 2 bases and J dropped 3 bases, with 7 bases sitting between them. CDR3 length: 14 amino acids. The CDR3 region has the DNA TGTGCCAGCAGCTTATACAGACACACCGGGGAGCTGTTTTTT. Amino acid sequence: CASSLYRHTGELFF.

The gene calls are TRBV30 and TRBJ2-5; D is undetermined. V lost 0 bases to trimming and J lost 4 bases, with 6 bases between them. CDR1 is GTSNPN and CDR2 is SVGIG in the germline V gene (reference sequence). The CDR3 totals 12 residues. CDR3 DNA: TGTGCCTGGAGTGTATTACTAGAGACCCAGTACTTC. Translating it yields CAWSVLLETQYF. Using reference TRBV30 and TRBJ2-5 for the parts outside the CDR3, the full variable domain is SQTIHQWPATLVQPVGSPLSLECTVEGTSNPNLYWYRQAAGRGLQLLFYSVGIGQISSEVPQNLSASRPQDRQFILSSKKLLLSDSGFYLCAWSVLLETQYFGPGTRLLVL.